The clone carrying this TCR beta chain was observed many times. The antigen remains unidentified. Time point reported: patch test 1, 2 weeks after DPC sensitization. Treatment meaning: therapeutic diphenylcyclopropenone sensitization with weekly scalp DPC. The data belong to a study of human T cells and chemical hapten exposure. Study-level findings and limits: The presence of alopecia in the donors means their immune response may differ from healthy people's.

The library attached unique molecular identifiers to individual cDNA molecules. Under the authors' procedure: Sample-level TCR yields exhibited a median of about 96,000, with a range of about 23,224 to 690,600. TCRdb called the RACE reads again in MiXCR, with one record for every CDR3 protein. The V and J calls were determined by TCRdb, not by the authors. This sample has about 120,000 distinct CDR3 sequences, with around an eighth found just once. The V end was cut by 6 bases, the J end by 7 bases, with 21 bases between. CDR3 length: 15 amino acids. In germline, CDR1 is SGHVS, CDR2 FQNEAQ. The genes are TRBV7-8 and TRBJ1-2, with TRBD1 as a possible D gene (5 bases). The receptor was derived from a woman in her forties or fifties with alopecia areata. Some clones in this sample may be carry-over from other donors' samples. The sample in question was whole blood, obtained in connection with sensitization to the hapten diphenylcyclopropenone (DPC). The CDR3 nucleotides are TGTGCCAGCAGTTCGTCCGGGACCGTCCTTAGTGGCTACACCTTC. The encoded protein is CASSSSGTVLSGYTF.